Below, one T cell receptor beta chain is given with its context. Germline CDR1 is MDHEN and CDR2 is SYDVKM. V was trimmed by 8 bases and J by 5 bases, leaving 15 bases between them. The CDR3 length is 13 residues. As handled by the study authors: Estimates of nucleated cell counts were drawn from the amplification of reference gene primers. The assay was immunoSEQ multiplex PCR, and TCRdb's table has in-frame clones only and misses some. Clonal size and the V and J genes are those of that table, whereas D and trimming came from the DNA. Among about 140,000 clones listed, about 80% were seen once. The data are from a study of blood T cell repertoires in COVID-19. Looking at the study overall: Samples came from the United States, Italy and Spain, spanning acute and convalescent COVID-19. The cDNA or gDNA used as material had been derived from T cells, B-cell-depleted T cells, or PBMCs.

Material: peripheral blood. The chain is built from TRBV28 and TRBJ1-1, with a tentative D call TRBD1 (5 bases). The source is a man aged 45-65 years with acute or convalescent COVID-19. This CDR3 reads CASLLGRRTEAFF. CDR3 DNA: TGTGCCAGCCTCCTGGGGCGAAGAACTGAAGCTTTCTTT. Supplemented by reference TRBV28 and TRBJ1-1, the full variable domain reads DVKVTQSSRYLVKRTGEKVFLECVQDMDHENMFWYRQDPGLGLRLIYFSYDVKMKEKGDIPEGYSVSREKKERFSLILESASTNQTSMYLCASLLGRRTEAFFGQGTRLTVV.